A single sample gave rise to the 10 T cell receptor beta chains below, sequenced in a study of blood T cell repertoires in COVID-19. The data were produced by immunoSEQ multiplex PCR, yet TCRdb's version contains in-frame clones alone and is incomplete. The sample has 200,000 to 250,000 clones; approximately 78% are singletons. The sequencing sample was made of peripheral blood. These receptors all stem from a woman in her thirties or forties with acute or convalescent COVID-19.

V is TRBV7-2 and J is TRBJ2-1; 7 bases fit TRBD2. Trimming cost V 1 base and J 2 bases; bases outside gene matches: 8. The CDR3 contains 17 residues. Germline V lookup: CDR1 SGHTA, CDR2 FQGNSA. Here the CDR3 reads CASSLVWAGVAYNEQFF. The CDR3, as DNA: TGTGCCAGCAGCTTAGTATGGGCGGGAGTGGCCTACAATGAGCAGTTCTTC. Based on the CDR3 plus reference TRBV7-2 and TRBJ2-1, the full variable domain is GAGVSQSPSNKVTEKGKDVELRCDPISGHTALYWYRQSLGQGLEFLIYFQGNSAPDKSGLPSDRFSAERTGGSVSTLTIQRTQQEDSAVYLCASSLVWAGVAYNEQFFGPGTRLTVL.

This clone was observed a single time. This chain uses TRBV9 with TRBJ1-2; 9 bases align to TRBD1. This CDR3 comprises 14 residues. V dropped 3 bases and J dropped 4; count of bases not matched to a gene: 4. Germline V gene lookup returns CDR1 SGDLS and CDR2 YYNGEE. In DNA, the CDR3 is TGTGCCAGCAGCGATACAGGGGGCGGCTATGGCTACACCTTC. It translates to CASSDTGGGYGYTF.

Points on this clone: A read error may produce the germline difference seen at one junction end. J is TRBJ1-5 and V is TRBV6-1; D is unclear. The V gene's germline CDR1 is MNHNS and CDR2 SASEGT. This CDR3 is 12 amino acids long. The CDR3, as DNA: TGTGCCAGCAGTGAATCGGGAACGTATATCTCATTT. Protein sequence: CASSESGTYISF.

The chain uses TRBV5-1 and TRBJ1-5; 8 bases fit TRBD1. V was pared by 4 bases and J by 5 bases, with 5 bases of the junction left unmatched. The CDR3 is 14 amino acids. From germline, CDR1 is SGHRS and CDR2 YFSETQ. The CDR3, as DNA: TGCGCCAGCAGCCCCGGGACAGGTGATCAGCCCCAGCATTTT. Translated, it gives CASSPGTGDQPQHF.

The chain carries TRBV4-1 and TRBJ1-4; 11 positions match TRBD1. Germline loops: CDR1 MGHRA, CDR2 YSYEKL. V dropped 1 base and J dropped 11; count of bases not matched to a gene: 9. This CDR3 has 16 residues. CDR3 nucleotides: TGCGCCAGCAGCCAAGGATGGAAGGACAGGGGGCACAAACTGTTTTTT. This codes for CASSQGWKDRGHKLFF.

This chain joins TRBV11-2 and TRBJ1-1; 8 bases are shared with TRBD1. Trimming took 5 bases from V and 9 from J; bases not matched to a gene: 5. CDR1 and CDR2 (germline): SGHAT, FQNNGV. This CDR3 is built from 12 residues. The CDR3: CASSRDRGKAFF. The CDR3 DNA sequence: TGTGCCAGCAGCCGAGACAGGGGAAAAGCTTTCTTT.

The chain carries TRBV6-6 and TRBJ2-1; D is unresolved. V was cut by 8 bases and J by 7 bases, with 9 bases left in between. Germline CDR1 MNHNY, CDR2 SVGAGI (reference sequence). The CDR3 sequence is 11 residues long. The CDR3: CASADGNEQFF. CDR3 bases: TGTGCCAGCGCCGACGGGAATGAGCAGTTCTTC.

This clone was recorded only once. The chain employs TRBV24-1 and TRBJ2-5, with D perhaps TRBD2 (5 bases). Germline CDR1 and CDR2: KGHDR and SFDVKD. V lost 1 base, J lost 5 bases, and 13 bases lay in between. CDR3 length equals 15 residues. CDR3 region: CATSDFQDSPETQYF. The CDR3 DNA follows: TGTGCCACCAGTGATTTCCAGGACTCACCGGAGACCCAGTACTTC.

The rearrangement joins TRBV3-1 (or the pseudogene TRBV3-2) to TRBJ2-1; 14 bases fit TRBD2. The CDR3 loop spans 15 amino acids. The ends lost 4 bases at V and 6 bases at J; junction bases unmatched: 2. Germline CDR1 LGHDT, CDR2 YNNKEL (reference sequence). CDR3 coding DNA: TGTGCCAGCAGCCCTGGGACTAGCGGGAGCAATGAGCAGTTCTTC. Translated: CASSPGTSGSNEQFF.

The V gene is TRBV30, the J gene TRBJ2-1, with 12 bases that match TRBD2. This CDR3 has 16 residues. Germline values: CDR1 GTSNPN, CDR2 SVGIG (reference sequence). The V gene end was trimmed by 0 bases and the J gene end by 4 bases; junction bases not matched to a gene: 4. CDR3 in amino acids: CAWSVRTSGEYNEQFF. The DNA for the CDR3 is TGTGCCTGGAGTGTACGGACTAGCGGGGAATACAATGAGCAGTTCTTC.